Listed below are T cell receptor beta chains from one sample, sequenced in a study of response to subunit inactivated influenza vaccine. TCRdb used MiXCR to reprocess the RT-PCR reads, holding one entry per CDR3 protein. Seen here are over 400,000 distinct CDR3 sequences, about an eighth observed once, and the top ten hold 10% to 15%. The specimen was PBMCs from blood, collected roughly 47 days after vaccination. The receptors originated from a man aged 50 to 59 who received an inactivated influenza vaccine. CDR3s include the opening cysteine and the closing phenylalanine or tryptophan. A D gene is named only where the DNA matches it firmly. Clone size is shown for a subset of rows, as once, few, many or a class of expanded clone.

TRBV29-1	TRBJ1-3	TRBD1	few	TGCAGCGTTGGATACAGGGGGCTGGTGAACACCATATATTTT	CSVGYRGLVNTIYF
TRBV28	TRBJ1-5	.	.	TGTGCCAGCAGTTTAGATTTAAACAGTCCCAATCAGCCCCAGCATTTT	CASSLDLNSPNQPQHF
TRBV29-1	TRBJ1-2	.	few	TGCAGCGTTGGGGGATTGAACTATGGCTACACCTTC	CSVGGLNYGYTF
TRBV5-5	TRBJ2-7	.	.	TGTGCCAGCAGCAAATCAGGGGTCGAAGCCTACGAGCAGTACTTC	CASSKSGVEAYEQYF
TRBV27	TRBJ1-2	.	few	TGTGCCAGCAGCCCTGGACACCCCTATGGCTACACCTTC	CASSPGHPYGYTF
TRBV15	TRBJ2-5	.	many	TGTGCCACCAGCAGAGTTCCGCAAGAGACCCAGTACTTC	CATSRVPQETQYF
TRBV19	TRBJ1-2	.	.	TGTGCCAGCCTGGAGTGGCCCTATGGCTACACCTTC	CASLEWPYGYTF
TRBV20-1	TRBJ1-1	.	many	TGCAGTGCTTCACCCGGTTTTACCACTGAAGCTTTCTTT	CSASPGFTTEAFF
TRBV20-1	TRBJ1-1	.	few	TGCAGTGCTAGACGTGCCCCTGAAGCTTTCTTT	CSARRAPEAFF
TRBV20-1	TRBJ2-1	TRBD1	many	TGCAGTGCTAGAGATGGAGGGACAGGGAACAATGAGCAGTTCTTC	CSARDGGTGNNEQFF
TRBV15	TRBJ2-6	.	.	TGTGCCACCAGCACCCCTATAATATTGGGCGGGTCAGCTAATCCTGGGGCCAACGTCCTGACTTTC	CATSTPIILGGSANPGANVLTF
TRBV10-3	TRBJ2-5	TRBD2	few	TGTGCCATCAGTGATCGGGCTAGCGGGAGAGGAGAGACCCAGTACTTC	CAISDRASGRGETQYF
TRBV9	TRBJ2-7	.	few	TGTGCCAGCAGCGTAGGGTGGGATGGCGGTTCCTACGAGCAGTACTTC	CASSVGWDGGSYEQYF
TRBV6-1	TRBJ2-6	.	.	TGTGCCAGCTGCCGGGCAGGGAACTCTGGGGCCAACGTCCTGACTTTC	CASCRAGNSGANVLTF
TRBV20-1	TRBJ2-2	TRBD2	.	TGCAGTGCTATTAGAAGACTAGCGGGAGGGCCGCACACCGGGGAGCTGTTTTTT	CSAIRRLAGGPHTGELFF
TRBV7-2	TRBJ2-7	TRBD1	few	TGTGCCAGCAGCACTCCGACAGGGCCCGAGCAGTACTTC	CASSTPTGPEQYF
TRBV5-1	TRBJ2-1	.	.	TGCGCCAGCAGCTTGGGGTGGGACAATGAGCAGTTCTTC	CASSLGWDNEQFF
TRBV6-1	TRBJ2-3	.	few	TGTGCCAGCAGTGAGGGGACACAGACAACCACAGATACGCAGTATTTT	CASSEGTQTTTDTQYF
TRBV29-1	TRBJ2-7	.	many	TGCAGCGTTGAAGACAGGGCGTACGAGCAGTACTTC	CSVEDRAYEQYF
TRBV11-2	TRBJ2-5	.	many	TGTGCCAGCAGCTTAGTAGGGCAGAAAAGAGAGACCCAGTACTTC	CASSLVGQKRETQYF
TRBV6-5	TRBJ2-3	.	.	TGTGCCAGCAGTTATGACCGGGGCGCGGATACGCAGTATTTT	CASSYDRGADTQYF
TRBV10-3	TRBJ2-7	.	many	TGTGCCATCAGTGGAACAGGCTCCTACGAGCAGTACTTC	CAISGTGSYEQYF
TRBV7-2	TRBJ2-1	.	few	TGTGCCAGCAGCTTCGCGGATTACAATGAGCAGTTCTTC	CASSFADYNEQFF
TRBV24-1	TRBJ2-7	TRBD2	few	TGTGCCACCATAGCGGGAGTTCCTCACGAGCAGTACTTC	CATIAGVPHEQYF
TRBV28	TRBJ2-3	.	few	TGTGCCAGCAGTTGGGAACAGACTAGCACAGATACGCAGTATTTT	CASSWEQTSTDTQYF
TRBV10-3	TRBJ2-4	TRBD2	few	TGTGCCATCAGTGAGTCGAGGGATCTAGCGGGGACCAAAAACATTCAGTACTTC	CAISESRDLAGTKNIQYF
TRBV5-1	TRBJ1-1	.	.	TGCGCCAGCAGCGCAAACAGGGTCGGCGGCACTGAAGCTTTCTTT	CASSANRVGGTEAFF
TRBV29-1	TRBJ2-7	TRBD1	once	TGCAGCGTTGGGGGTGACAGGGGGGTCCCCTACGAGCAGTACTTC	CSVGGDRGVPYEQYF
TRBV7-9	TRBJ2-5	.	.	TGTGCCAGCAAATCCTCGGCTGCCCCAGGGACCCAGTACTTC	CASKSSAAPGTQYF
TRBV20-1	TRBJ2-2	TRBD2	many	TGCAGTGCTAGAGATTCGACTAGCGGGAGGGCGAACACCGGGGAGCTGTTTTTT	CSARDSTSGRANTGELFF
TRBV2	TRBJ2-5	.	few	TGTGCCGGGAGCTTCCAGGGCCAAGAGACCCAGTACTTC	CAGSFQGQETQYF
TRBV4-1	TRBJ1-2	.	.	TGCGCCAGCAGCCAAAATCCTTATGGCGGCGGCTACACCTTC	CASSQNPYGGGYTF
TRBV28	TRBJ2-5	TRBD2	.	TGTGCCAGCAGTCCACCGGGACTAGCGGGAGGGGAGACCCAGTACTTC	CASSPPGLAGGETQYF
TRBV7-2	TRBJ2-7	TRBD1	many	TGTGCCAGCAGCTTTGGGACAGACTACGAGCAGTACTTC	CASSFGTDYEQYF
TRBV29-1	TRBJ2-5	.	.	TGCAGCGTTGAAGCCAGGGGAGAGACCCAGTACTTC	CSVEARGETQYF
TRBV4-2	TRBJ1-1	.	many	TGTGCCAGCAGCCCAACCGGGGTGACTGAAGCTTTCTTT	CASSPTGVTEAFF
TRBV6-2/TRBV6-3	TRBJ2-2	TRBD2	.	TGTGCCAGCACCCCCCCGAGAGAACTAGCGGGAGGGTGGAACACCGGGGAGCTGTTTTTT	CASTPPRELAGGWNTGELFF
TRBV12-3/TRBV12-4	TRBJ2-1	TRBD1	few	TGTGCCAGCAGTTCGGGGGACAGGGTCTACAATGAGCAGTTCTTC	CASSSGDRVYNEQFF
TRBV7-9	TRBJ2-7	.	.	TGTGCCAGCAGCTTAGGGGGTAGCTTCTACGAGCAGTACTTC	CASSLGGSFYEQYF
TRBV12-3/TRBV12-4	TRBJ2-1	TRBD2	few	TGTGCCAGCAGTTACGGGGGGGCCAATGAGCAGTTCTTC	CASSYGGANEQFF
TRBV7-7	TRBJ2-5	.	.	TGTGCTAGCAGCTTAAACCTGGGTGAATCCGAAGAGACCCAGTACTTC	CASSLNLGESEETQYF
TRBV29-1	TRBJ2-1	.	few	TGCAGCGTGAAGAGCTCCTACAATGAGCAGTTCTTC	CSVKSSYNEQFF
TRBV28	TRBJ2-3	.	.	TGTGCCAGCAGTTTATGGGGACGGGAAACAGATACGCAGTATTTT	CASSLWGRETDTQYF
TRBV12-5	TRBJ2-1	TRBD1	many	TGTGCTAGTGGTTTGGGTACGTCCTGGGACAGGTCCTACAATGAGCAGTTCTTC	CASGLGTSWDRSYNEQFF